This T cell receptor (beta chain) was identified during a study of blood T cell repertoires in COVID-19. Looking at the study overall: Donors in the United States, Italy and Spain gave samples during acute or convalescent COVID-19. T cells, B-cell-depleted T cells, or PBMCs provided the cDNA or gDNA that served as material.

Trimming shortened V by 1 base and J by 6 bases, and 15 bases separated the two germline ends. Germline V gene lookup returns CDR1 LGHDT and CDR2 YNNKEL (reference sequence). The length of the CDR3 is 15 residues. The repertoire was sequenced with immunoSEQ multiplex PCR; TCRdb's copy has only in-frame clones and lacks some. The sample holds roughly 140,000 clones, roughly 72% seen once. What was sequenced was peripheral blood. The sequence derives from a woman older than 75 with acute or convalescent COVID-19. The genes are TRBV3-1 (or the pseudogene TRBV3-2) and TRBJ1-2; a weak D match, TRBD1 (5 bases). CDR3 DNA sequence: TGTGCCAGCAGCCAAGCCCCGGGGGGGTTGGATGGCTACACCTTC. Amino acids: CASSQAPGGLDGYTF.